The TCR beta chain under discussion was sequenced for a study of long-term antiretroviral therapy in people with HIV. Between the trimmed V and J ends, which lost 3 bases and 3 bases, there was a span of 12 bases. Germline loops: CDR1 SGHNT, CDR2 YYREEE (reference sequence). This CDR3 has 14 amino acids. Investigators performed immunoSEQ version v3.0 at survey level. The repertoire was sequenced with immunoSEQ multiplex PCR; TCRdb's copy has only in-frame clones and lacks some. The profile shows about 22,000 clones, under 90% of them singletons. This sequence joins TRBV5-4 and TRBJ2-5; tentatively, D is TRBD2 (5 bases). The sample here was unsorted PBMCs, taken 1.8 years before starting antiretroviral therapy. The clonotype was recovered from a woman aged 25-40 years with HIV. DNA for the CDR3: TGTGCCAGCAGCTCACGGACTCGGGAAGAGACCCAGTACTTC. This codes for CASSSRTREETQYF.